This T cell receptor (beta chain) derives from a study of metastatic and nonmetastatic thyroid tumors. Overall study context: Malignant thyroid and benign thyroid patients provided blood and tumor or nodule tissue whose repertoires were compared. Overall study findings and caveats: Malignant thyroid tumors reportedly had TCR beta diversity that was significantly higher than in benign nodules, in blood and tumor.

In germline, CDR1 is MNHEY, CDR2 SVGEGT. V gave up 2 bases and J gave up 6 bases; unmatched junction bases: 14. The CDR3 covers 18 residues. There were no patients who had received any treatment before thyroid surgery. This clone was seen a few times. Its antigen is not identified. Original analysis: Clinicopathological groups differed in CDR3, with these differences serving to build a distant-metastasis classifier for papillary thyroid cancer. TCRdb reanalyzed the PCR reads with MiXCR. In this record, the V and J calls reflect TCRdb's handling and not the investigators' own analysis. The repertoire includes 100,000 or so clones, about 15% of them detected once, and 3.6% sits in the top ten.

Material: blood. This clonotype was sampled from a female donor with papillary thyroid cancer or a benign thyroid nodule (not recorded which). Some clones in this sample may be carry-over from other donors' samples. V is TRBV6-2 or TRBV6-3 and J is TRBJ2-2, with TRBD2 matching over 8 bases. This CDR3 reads CASSYGRASGLTAGELFF. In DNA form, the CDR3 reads TGTGCCAGCAGTTACGGCCGGGCTAGCGGGCTGACGGCCGGGGAGCTGTTTTTT.